The present TCR beta chain was sequenced within a study of T cell responses to AZD1222 COVID-19 vaccine. This clone appeared once. The CDR3 is 15 residues long. The V end lost 7 bases, the J end lost 1 base, and 14 bases lay between the germline ends. Germline-derived CDR1 and CDR2 are MNHEY and SVGAGI. Profiling relied on immunoSEQ multiplex PCR, and the TCRdb table lists in-frame clones only, not all of them. The sample contains about 55,000 clones, over 70% of which appear only once. This chain connects TRBV6-5 to TRBJ2-4; D may be TRBD1 or TRBD2 (5 bases each). This TCR was sampled from an adult in good health. This material consisted of peripheral blood, taken on day 0 of AZD1222 vaccination. DNA for the CDR3: TGTGCCAGCACCGAGAGGGGAGCGGCCAAAAACATTCAGTACTTC. Amino acid sequence: CASTERGAAKNIQYF.